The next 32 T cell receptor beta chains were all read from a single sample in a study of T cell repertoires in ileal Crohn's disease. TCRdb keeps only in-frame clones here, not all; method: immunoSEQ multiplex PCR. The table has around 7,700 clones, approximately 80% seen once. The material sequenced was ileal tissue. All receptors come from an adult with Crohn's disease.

The CDR3 DNA follows: TGTGCCAGCAGTGAAGTGCACGGACACCACCAAGAGACCCAGTACTTC. Its translation is CASSEVHGHHQETQYF. V gene TRBV25-1 combines with J gene TRBJ2-5, with a weak D call TRBD1 (5 bases). Trimming took off 2 bases at V and 0 bases at J, with 13 bases between the two ends. This CDR3 contains 16 residues. Per germline, CDR1 MGHDK and CDR2 SYGVNS.

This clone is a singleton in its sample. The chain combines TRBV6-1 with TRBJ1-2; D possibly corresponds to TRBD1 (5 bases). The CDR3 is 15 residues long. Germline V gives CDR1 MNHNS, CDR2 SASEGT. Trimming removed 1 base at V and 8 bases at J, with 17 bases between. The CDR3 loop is CASSEVSARVGGYTF. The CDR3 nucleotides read TGTGCCAGCAGTGAAGTTTCGGCCAGGGTCGGCGGCTACACCTTC.

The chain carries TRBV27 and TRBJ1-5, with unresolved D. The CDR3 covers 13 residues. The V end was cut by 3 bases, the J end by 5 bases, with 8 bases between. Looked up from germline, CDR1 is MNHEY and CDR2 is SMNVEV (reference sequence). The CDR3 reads CASSFEGDQPQHF. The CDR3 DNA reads TGTGCCAGCAGTTTTGAGGGCGATCAGCCCCAGCATTTT.

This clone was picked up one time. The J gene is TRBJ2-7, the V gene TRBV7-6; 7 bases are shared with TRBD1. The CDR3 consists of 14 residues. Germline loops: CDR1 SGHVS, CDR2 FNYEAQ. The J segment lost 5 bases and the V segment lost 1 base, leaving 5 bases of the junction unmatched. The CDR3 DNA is TGTGCCAGCAGCTTAGAACAGGGGATCCACGAGCAGTACTTC. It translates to CASSLEQGIHEQYF.

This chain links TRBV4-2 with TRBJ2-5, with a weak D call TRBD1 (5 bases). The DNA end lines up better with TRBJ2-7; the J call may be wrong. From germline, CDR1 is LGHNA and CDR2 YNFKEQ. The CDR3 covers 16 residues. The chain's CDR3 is CASSQEAQGFGYEQYF. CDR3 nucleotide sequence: TGTGCCAGCAGCCAAGAAGCGCAGGGTTTCGGCTACGAGCAGTACTTC.

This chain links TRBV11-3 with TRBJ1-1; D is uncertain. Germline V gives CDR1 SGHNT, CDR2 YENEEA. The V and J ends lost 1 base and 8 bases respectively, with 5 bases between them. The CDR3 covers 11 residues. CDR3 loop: CASSLASEAFF. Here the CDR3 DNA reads TGTGCCAGCAGCTTAGCATCCGAAGCTTTCTTT.

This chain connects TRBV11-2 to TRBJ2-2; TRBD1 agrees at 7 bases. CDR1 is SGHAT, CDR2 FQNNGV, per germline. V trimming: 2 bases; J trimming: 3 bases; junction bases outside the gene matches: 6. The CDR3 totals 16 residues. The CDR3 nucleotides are TGTGCCAGCAGCTTAAGGGGGCAGAGTCACACCGGGGAGCTGTTTTTT. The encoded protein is CASSLRGQSHTGELFF. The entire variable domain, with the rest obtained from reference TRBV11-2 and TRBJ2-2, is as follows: EAGVAQSPRYKIIEKRQSVAFWCNPISGHATLYWYQQILGQGPKLLIQFQNNGVVDDSQLPKDRFSAERLKGVDSTLKIQPAKLEDSAVYLCASSLRGQSHTGELFFGEGSRLTVL.

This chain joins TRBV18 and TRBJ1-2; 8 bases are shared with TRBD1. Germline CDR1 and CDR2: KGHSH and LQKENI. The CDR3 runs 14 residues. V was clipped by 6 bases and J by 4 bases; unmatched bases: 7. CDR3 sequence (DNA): TGTGCCAGCTCGCAGGGCAGGGGGCCCTATGGCTACACCTTC. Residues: CASSQGRGPYGYTF.

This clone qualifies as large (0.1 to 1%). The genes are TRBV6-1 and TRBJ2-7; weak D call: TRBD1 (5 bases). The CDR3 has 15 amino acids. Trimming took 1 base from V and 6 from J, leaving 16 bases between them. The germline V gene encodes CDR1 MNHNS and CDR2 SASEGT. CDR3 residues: CASSEDVGEFLEQYF. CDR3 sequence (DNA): TGTGCCAGCAGTGAAGACGTAGGGGAATTTCTCGAGCAGTACTTC.

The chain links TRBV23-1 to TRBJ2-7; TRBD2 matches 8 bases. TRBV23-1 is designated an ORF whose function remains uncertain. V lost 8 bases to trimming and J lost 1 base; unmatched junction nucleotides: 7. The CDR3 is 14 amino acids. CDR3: CASVKREFSYEQYF. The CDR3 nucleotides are TGCGCCAGCGTGAAGCGGGAGTTTTCCTACGAGCAGTACTTC.

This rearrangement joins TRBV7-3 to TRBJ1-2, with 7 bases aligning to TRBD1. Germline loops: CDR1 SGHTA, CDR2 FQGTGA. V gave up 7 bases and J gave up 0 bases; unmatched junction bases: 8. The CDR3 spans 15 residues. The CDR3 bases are TGTGCCAGCATCGAAAGACAGGGAGCTAACTATGGCTACACCTTC. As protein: CASIERQGANYGYTF.

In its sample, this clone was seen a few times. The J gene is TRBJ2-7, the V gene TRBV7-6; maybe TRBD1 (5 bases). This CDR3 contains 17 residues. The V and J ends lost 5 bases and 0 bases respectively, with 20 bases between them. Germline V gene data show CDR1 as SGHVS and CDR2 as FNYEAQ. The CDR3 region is CASSAPQGQLTSYEQYF. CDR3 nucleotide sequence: TGTGCCAGCAGCGCCCCCCAAGGACAACTTACCTCCTACGAGCAGTACTTC.

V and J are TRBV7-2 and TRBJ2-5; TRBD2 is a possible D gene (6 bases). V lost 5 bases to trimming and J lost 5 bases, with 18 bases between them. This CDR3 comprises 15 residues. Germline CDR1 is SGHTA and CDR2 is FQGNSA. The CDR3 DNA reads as TGTGCCAGCAGCATAGGGACTGACGGACGGGAGACCCAGTACTTC. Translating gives CASSIGTDGRETQYF.

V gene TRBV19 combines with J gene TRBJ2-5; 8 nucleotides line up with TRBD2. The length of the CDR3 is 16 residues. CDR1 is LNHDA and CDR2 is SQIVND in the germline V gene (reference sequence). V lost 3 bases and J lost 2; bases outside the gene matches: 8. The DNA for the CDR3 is TGTGCCAGTAGTATCTGGACCGGGACTAGACAAGAGACCCAGTACTTC. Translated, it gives CASSIWTGTRQETQYF.

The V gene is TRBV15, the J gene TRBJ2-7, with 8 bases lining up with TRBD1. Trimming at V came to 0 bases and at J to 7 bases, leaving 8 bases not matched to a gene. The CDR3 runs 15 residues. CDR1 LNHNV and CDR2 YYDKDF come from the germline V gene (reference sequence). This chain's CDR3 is CATSRDYGTGREQYF. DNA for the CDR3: TGTGCCACCAGCAGAGATTATGGGACAGGAAGGGAGCAGTACTTC.

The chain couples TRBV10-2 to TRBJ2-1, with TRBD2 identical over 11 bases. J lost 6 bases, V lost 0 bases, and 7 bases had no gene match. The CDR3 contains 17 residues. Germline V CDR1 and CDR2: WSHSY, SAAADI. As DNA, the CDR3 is TGCGCCAGCAGTGAGTCCCTTGGACTAGCGGGCCGCAATGAGCAGTTCTTC. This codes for CASSESLGLAGRNEQFF.

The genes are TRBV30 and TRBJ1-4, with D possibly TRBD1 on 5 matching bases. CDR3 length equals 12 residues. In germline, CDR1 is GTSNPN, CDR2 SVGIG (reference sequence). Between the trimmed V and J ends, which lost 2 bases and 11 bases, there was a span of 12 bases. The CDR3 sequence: CAWSTGGGKLFF. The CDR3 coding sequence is TGTGCCTGGAGTACGGGGGGAGGGAAACTGTTTTTT. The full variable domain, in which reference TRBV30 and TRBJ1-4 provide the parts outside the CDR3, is SQTIHQWPATLVQPVGSPLSLECTVEGTSNPNLYWYRQAAGRGLQLLFYSVGIGQISSEVPQNLSASRPQDRQFILSSKKLLLSDSGFYLCAWSTGGGKLFFGSGTQLSVL.

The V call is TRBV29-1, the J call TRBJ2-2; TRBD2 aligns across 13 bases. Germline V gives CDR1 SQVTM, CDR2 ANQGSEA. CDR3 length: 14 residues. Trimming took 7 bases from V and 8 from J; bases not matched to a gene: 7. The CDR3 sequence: CSAGGLAGAGELFF. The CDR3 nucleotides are TGCAGCGCCGGAGGACTAGCGGGAGCTGGGGAGCTGTTTTTT.

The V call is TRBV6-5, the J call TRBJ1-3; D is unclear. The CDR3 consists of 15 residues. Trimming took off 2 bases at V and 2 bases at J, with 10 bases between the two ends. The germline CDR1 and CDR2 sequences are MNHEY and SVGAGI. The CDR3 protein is CASSYTRYTGNTIYF. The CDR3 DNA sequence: TGTGCCAGCAGTTACACCCGGTATACTGGAAACACCATATATTTT.

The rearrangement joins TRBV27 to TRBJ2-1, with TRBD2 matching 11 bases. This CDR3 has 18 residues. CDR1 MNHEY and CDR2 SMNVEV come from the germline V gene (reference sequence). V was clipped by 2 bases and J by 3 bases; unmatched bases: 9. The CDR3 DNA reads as TGTGCCAGCAGTTTAGGGACTAGCGGACTGCAGAACTACAATGAGCAGTTCTTC. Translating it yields CASSLGTSGLQNYNEQFF.

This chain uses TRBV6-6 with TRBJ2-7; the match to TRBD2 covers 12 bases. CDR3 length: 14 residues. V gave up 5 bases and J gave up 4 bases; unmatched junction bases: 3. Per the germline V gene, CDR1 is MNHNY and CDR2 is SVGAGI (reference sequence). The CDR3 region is CASSNLAGGYEQYF. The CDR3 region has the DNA TGTGCCAGCAGTAATCTAGCGGGAGGGTACGAGCAGTACTTC.

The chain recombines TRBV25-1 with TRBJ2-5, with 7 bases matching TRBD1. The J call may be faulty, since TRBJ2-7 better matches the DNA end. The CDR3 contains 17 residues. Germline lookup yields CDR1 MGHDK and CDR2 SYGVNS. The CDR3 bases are TGTGCCAGCAGTTCCCCCCGTTCCGGGGACAGCTTCTACGAGCAGTACTTC. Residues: CASSSPRSGDSFYEQYF.

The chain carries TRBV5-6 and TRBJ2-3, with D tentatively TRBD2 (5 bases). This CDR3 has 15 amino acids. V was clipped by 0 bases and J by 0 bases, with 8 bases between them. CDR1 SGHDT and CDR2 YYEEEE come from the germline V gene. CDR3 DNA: TGTGCCAGCAGCTTGGTCAGCGGTAGCACAGATACGCAGTATTTT. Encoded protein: CASSLVSGSTDTQYF.

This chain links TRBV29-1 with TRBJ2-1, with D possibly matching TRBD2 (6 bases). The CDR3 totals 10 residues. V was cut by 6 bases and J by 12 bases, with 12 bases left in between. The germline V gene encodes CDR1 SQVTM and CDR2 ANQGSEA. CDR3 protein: CSVLGSRQFF. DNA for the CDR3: TGCAGCGTCCTCGGGAGTCGGCAGTTCTTC.

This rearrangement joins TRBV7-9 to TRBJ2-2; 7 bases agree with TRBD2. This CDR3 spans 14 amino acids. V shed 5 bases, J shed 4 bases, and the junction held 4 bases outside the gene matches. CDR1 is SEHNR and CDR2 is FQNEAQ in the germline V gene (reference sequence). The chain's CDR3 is CASSPGGTTGELFF. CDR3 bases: TGTGCCAGCAGCCCCGGGGGGACCACCGGGGAGCTGTTTTTT.

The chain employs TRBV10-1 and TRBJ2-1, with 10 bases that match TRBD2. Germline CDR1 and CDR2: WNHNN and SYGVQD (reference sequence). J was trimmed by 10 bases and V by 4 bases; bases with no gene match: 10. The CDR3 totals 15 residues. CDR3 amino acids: CASSALAGESEEQFF. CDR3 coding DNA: TGCGCCAGCAGTGCGCTAGCGGGAGAATCGGAAGAGCAGTTCTTC.

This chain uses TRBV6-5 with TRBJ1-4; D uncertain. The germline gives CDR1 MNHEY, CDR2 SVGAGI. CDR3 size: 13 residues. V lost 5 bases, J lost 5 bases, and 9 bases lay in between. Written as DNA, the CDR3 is TGTGCCAGCAGTGGGCAGGCAAATGAAAAACTGTTTTTT. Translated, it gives CASSGQANEKLFF.

The chain's CDR3 is CASTSGNYNEQFF. The CDR3 nucleotides read TGTGCCAGTACTAGCGGAAATTACAATGAGCAGTTCTTC. The rearrangement uses TRBV28 and TRBJ2-1; 8 bases match TRBD2. V was clipped by 9 bases and J by 4 bases; unmatched bases: 5. The CDR3 sequence is 13 residues long. CDR1 is MDHEN, CDR2 SYDVKM, per germline. The complete variable domain, with remaining parts taken from reference TRBV28 and TRBJ2-1, reads DVKVTQSSRYLVKRTGEKVFLECVQDMDHENMFWYRQDPGLGLRLIYFSYDVKMKEKGDIPEGYSVSREKKERFSLILESASTNQTSMYLCASTSGNYNEQFFGPGTRLTVL.

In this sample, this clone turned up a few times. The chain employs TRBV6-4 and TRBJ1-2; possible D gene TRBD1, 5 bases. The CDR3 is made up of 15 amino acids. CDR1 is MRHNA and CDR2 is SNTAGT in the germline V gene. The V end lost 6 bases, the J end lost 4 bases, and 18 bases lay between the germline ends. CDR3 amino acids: CASSSNRWVAYGYTF. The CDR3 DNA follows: TGTGCCAGCAGCTCTAACAGGTGGGTTGCCTATGGCTACACCTTC.

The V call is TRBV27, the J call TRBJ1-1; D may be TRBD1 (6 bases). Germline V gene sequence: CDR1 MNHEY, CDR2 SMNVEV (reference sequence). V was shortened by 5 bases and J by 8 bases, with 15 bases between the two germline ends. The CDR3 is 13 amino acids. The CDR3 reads CASSPRDNREAFF. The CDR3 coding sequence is TGTGCCAGCAGTCCTAGGGACAATCGGGAAGCTTTCTTT.

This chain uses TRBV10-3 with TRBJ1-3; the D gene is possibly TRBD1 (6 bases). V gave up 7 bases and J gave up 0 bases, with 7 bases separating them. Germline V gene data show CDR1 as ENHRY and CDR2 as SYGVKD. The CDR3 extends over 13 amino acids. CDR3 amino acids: CAITTGSGNTIYF. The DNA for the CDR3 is TGTGCCATCACGACAGGCTCTGGAAACACCATATATTTT.

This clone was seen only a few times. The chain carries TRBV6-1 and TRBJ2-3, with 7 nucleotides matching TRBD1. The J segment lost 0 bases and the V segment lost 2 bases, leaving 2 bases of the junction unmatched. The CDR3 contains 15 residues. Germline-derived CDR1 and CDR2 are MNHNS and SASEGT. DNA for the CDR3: TGTGCCAGCAGTGAAAGGGGACAGAGCACAGATACGCAGTATTTT. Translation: CASSERGQSTDTQYF.